These T cell receptor beta chains were read from a single sample in a study of blood T cell repertoires in COVID-19. The data were produced by immunoSEQ multiplex PCR, yet TCRdb's version contains in-frame clones alone and is incomplete. Of roughly 310,000 clones listed, 89% were seen once; the top ten hold approximately 8.8%. The source material was PBMCs or T cells enriched from blood (not recorded which). The receptors here all came from a woman in her 40s who had recovered from COVID-19. The CDR3 runs from the conserved cysteine through the conserved F or W. D genes are given only for firm matches. Size tells how often a clone was seen (once, few, many) or the class of an expanded clone, and some rows leave it out.

TRBJ2-5 . TRBV5-8 . TGTGCCAGCAGCTTGGAGCGCCCCGTCGGGACCCAGTACTTC CASSLERPVGTQYF
TRBJ2-3 few TRBV6-5 . TGTGCCAGCAGTCTCGTATACACAGATACGCAGTATTTT CASSLVYTDTQYF
TRBJ2-5 . TRBV19 . TGTGCCAGTAGCGCAGTACAAGAGACCCAGTACTTC CASSAVQETQYF
TRBJ1-5 . TRBV18 . TGTGCCAGCTCACCACCGCCCAACAGGGTGGGCAATCAGCCCCAGCATTTT CASSPPPNRVGNQPQHF
TRBJ2-7 . TRBV3-1/TRBV3-2 TRBD2 TGTGCCAGCAGCCAGGGACTAACCTACGAGCAGTACTTC CASSQGLTYEQYF
TRBJ1-3 . TRBV28 . TGTGCCAGCACCTTGCGGGGGTCCGGCGGAAACACCATATATTTT CASTLRGSGGNTIYF
TRBJ2-2 . TRBV24-1 . TGTGCCACCAGTGACTGGACAGCGAACACCGGGGAGCTGTTTTTT CATSDWTANTGELFF
TRBJ2-3 few TRBV4-3 TRBD2 TGCGCCAGCAGCCAAACTAGCGGGAGTACAGATACGCAGTATTTT CASSQTSGSTDTQYF
TRBJ1-1 . TRBV12-3/TRBV12-4 . TGTGCCAGCAGTTTGACAGGCGACACTGAAGCTTTCTTT CASSLTGDTEAFF
TRBJ2-7 . TRBV18 . TGTGCCAGCTCACCCGGACTCTCCTACGAGCAGTACTTC CASSPGLSYEQYF
TRBJ2-5 . TRBV5-1 . TGCGCCAGCAGCCGGGACGTGGAGGGGACCCAGTACTTC CASSRDVEGTQYF
TRBJ2-2 . TRBV7-6 TRBD2 TGTGCCAGCAGCCAGGGACTAGCGGAGAACACCGGGGAGCTGTTTTTT CASSQGLAENTGELFF
TRBJ1-2 . TRBV9 TRBD1 TGTGCCAGCAGCGTAAGGGACAGGGGTGGCTACACCTTC CASSVRDRGGYTF
TRBJ1-5 . TRBV30 . TGTGCCTGGAGTACAACCCCAGGGTTTGGTAATCAGCCCCAGCATTTT CAWSTTPGFGNQPQHF
TRBJ2-7 . TRBV27 . TGTGCCAGCAGTACTACAGGGTTACCCTACGAGCAGTACTTC CASSTTGLPYEQYF
TRBJ2-5 . TRBV5-4 TRBD2 TGTGCCAGCAGCTTGAAGAGCGGGGGAGAGACCCAGTACTTC CASSLKSGGETQYF
TRBJ1-5 . TRBV9 . TGTGCCAGCAGCGTAGGAGGAAACAATCAGCCCCAGCATTTT CASSVGGNNQPQHF
TRBJ2-3 once TRBV7-2 TRBD2 TGTGCCAGCAGCTTGCAGACTAGCGGGGGGGGATACACAGATACGCAGTATTTT CASSLQTSGGGYTDTQYF
TRBJ1-5 . TRBV19 . TGTGCCAGTAATCAAGCGTCGGCCCAGCATTTT CASNQASAQHF
TRBJ2-2 few TRBV7-2 TRBD2 TGTGCCAGCAGCTTAGAAGAACTAGCGGGAGCGAACACCGGGGAGCTGTTTTTT CASSLEELAGANTGELFF
TRBJ2-3 . TRBV27 TRBD1 TGTGCCAGCGGCTGGACAGGGCGCACAGATACGCAGTATTTT CASGWTGRTDTQYF
TRBJ1-1 few TRBV28 . TGTGCCAGCAACGGGAACACTGAAGCTTTCTTT CASNGNTEAFF
TRBJ2-3 . TRBV7-2 TRBD2 TGTGCCAGCAGCTTGGGACTAGCGGGCACCACAGATACGCAGTATTTT CASSLGLAGTTDTQYF
TRBJ2-7 . TRBV7-9 . TGTGCCAGCAGCCCTGGCCGTTCCTACGAGCAGTACTTC CASSPGRSYEQYF
TRBJ2-7 . TRBV10-2 . TGCGCCAGCAGTGACCTAGACTATTACTACGAGCAGTACTTC CASSDLDYYYEQYF
TRBJ1-1 . TRBV11-3 TRBD1 TGTGCCAGCAGCACCTCGACAGGGGCGGACACTGAAGCTTTCTTT CASSTSTGADTEAFF
TRBJ1-1 . TRBV18 . TGTGCCAGCTCACTAGGGGCGGACACTGAAGCTTTCTTT CASSLGADTEAFF
TRBJ1-6 . TRBV7-2 . TGTGCCAGCAGCCGGACAGTGGATAATTCACCCCTCCACTTT CASSRTVDNSPLHF
TRBJ2-7 once TRBV28 TRBD1 TGTGCCAGCAGTTTACCGGGGACAGGGTTTTCCTACGAGCAGTACTTC CASSLPGTGFSYEQYF
TRBJ2-2 . TRBV10-1 TRBD1 TGCGCCAGCGGGGACAGGCTTACGAACACCGGGGAGCTGTTTTTT CASGDRLTNTGELFF
TRBJ2-7 . TRBV7-3 . TGTGCCAGCAGCTTAAGTGGGAGCAGCAACGAGCAGTACTTC CASSLSGSSNEQYF
TRBJ1-6 . TRBV10-3 . TGTGCCATCAGAACAGGGATTGAGGATTCACCCCTCCACTTT CAIRTGIEDSPLHF
TRBJ2-2 . TRBV3-1/TRBV3-2 . TGTGCCAGCAGCAGACCAGGACTCAACACCGGGGAGCTGTTTTTT CASSRPGLNTGELFF
TRBJ2-1 . TRBV4-3 . TGCGCCAGCAGCCAAGATTGGACAGTTCAGTTCTTC CASSQDWTVQFF
TRBJ1-1 . TRBV5-6 . TGTGCCAGCAGCGTAGGTACACAGGCTTTCTTT CASSVGTQAFF
TRBJ2-7 . TRBV15 . TGTGCCACCAGCAGAGACCTAGCCCCGGCTGAGCAGTACTTC CATSRDLAPAEQYF
TRBJ2-1 few TRBV11-2 TRBD2 TGTGCCAGCAGCTCAAGTCTTAGGGTGGGGGGGTACAATGAGCAGTTCTTC CASSSSLRVGGYNEQFF
TRBJ1-2 few TRBV29-1 TRBD1 TGCAGCGTCGTAAACAGGGGGCTCGACTATGGCTACACCTTC CSVVNRGLDYGYTF
TRBJ2-4 . TRBV19 . TGTGCCAGTAGTATTTCCCGGACAGAAAAAGTCTTC CASSISRTEKVF
TRBJ2-5 . TRBV5-1 TRBD2 TGCGCCAGCAGCTTGGCAGCGGGGGAGACCCAGTACTTC CASSLAAGETQYF
TRBJ2-5 . TRBV28 TRBD2 TGTGCCAGCAGTTCCCCTAGCGGCCAAGAGACCCAGTACTTC CASSSPSGQETQYF
TRBJ2-7 . TRBV7-2 TRBD2 TGTGCCAGCAGTCGCGGACTAGCGGGAGCCTCCTACGAGCAGTACTTC CASSRGLAGASYEQYF
TRBJ2-3 . TRBV20-1 TRBD2 TGCAGTGCTAGTCGGACTAGCGGGGGGGCCGAAGATACGCAGTATTTT CSASRTSGGAEDTQYF
TRBJ2-1 . TRBV5-1 . TGCGCCAGCAGCTTGGGCCCGTCTACGGAGAATGAGCAGTTCTTC CASSLGPSTENEQFF
TRBJ2-2 . TRBV7-6 TRBD2 TGTGCCAGCAGCTTACAGGGAGGGCAGAACACCGGGGAGCTGTTTTTT CASSLQGGQNTGELFF
TRBJ2-7 . TRBV7-9 . TGTGCCAGCAGCTTAGTGGGCCCCACCGGATACGAGCAGTACTTC CASSLVGPTGYEQYF
TRBJ1-3 . TRBV3-1/TRBV3-2 . TGTGCCAGCAGCCCTCGCTTAGAAGCTGGAAACACCATATATTTT CASSPRLEAGNTIYF
TRBJ1-2 . TRBV29-1 TRBD1 TGCAGCGTTCCACAGGGGGCCTATGGCTACACCTTC CSVPQGAYGYTF
TRBJ2-7 . TRBV7-2 TRBD2 TGTGCCAGCAGCTTAGATCGGACTAGCTACTACGAGCAGTACTTC CASSLDRTSYYEQYF
TRBJ2-7 . TRBV19 . TGTGCCAGTAGTTTTGGAGACGGAACCTACGAGCAGTACTTC CASSFGDGTYEQYF
TRBJ1-2 . TRBV11-2 TRBD1 TGTGCCAGCAGCTTTCAGGGGGTGGCCGGCTACACCTTC CASSFQGVAGYTF
TRBJ1-3 . TRBV25-1 . TGTGCCAGCAGTGAATATAGGGGCTCTGGAAACACCATATATTTT CASSEYRGSGNTIYF
TRBJ2-1 . TRBV5-6 . TGTGCCAGCAGCAGAGGGTATGATGAGCAGTTCTTC CASSRGYDEQFF
TRBJ1-2 . TRBV28 TRBD1 TGTGCCAGCAGTTTATGGGGGACAGTAGTCTATGGCTACACCTTC CASSLWGTVVYGYTF
TRBJ2-5 few TRBV4-3 . TGCGCCAGCAGCCAAGAGCGGGAAGAGACCCAGTACTTC CASSQEREETQYF
TRBJ1-6 . TRBV28 TRBD1 TGTGCCAGCAGCGTGATCAGGGGGCCTGGGTCACCCCTCCACTTT CASSVIRGPGSPLHF
TRBJ2-2 few TRBV7-2 . TGTGCCAGCAGCTTAGGGGTACAGGGAACCGGGGAGCTGTTTTTT CASSLGVQGTGELFF
TRBJ2-3 . TRBV24-1 TRBD2 TGTGCCATCCAGCGGGGGGGAGGAGATACGCAGTATTTT CAIQRGGGDTQYF
TRBJ2-1 few TRBV11-3 TRBD2 TGTGCCAGCAGCTTAAATTTAGCGGGAGGCCACAATGAGCAGTTCTTC CASSLNLAGGHNEQFF
TRBJ2-6 . TRBV5-4 TRBD1 TGTGCCAGCAGCTCTCTGGGGGCAGGGGGAAGCTCTGGGGCCAACGTCCTGACTTTC CASSSLGAGGSSGANVLTF